One sample yielded the 11 T cell receptor beta chains listed below, sequenced in a study of T cells in Graves' hyperthyroidism and ophthalmopathy. What was amplified from RNA transcripts were TCR beta CDR3 regions. First-round RT-PCR with HTBI primers amplified the TCR CDR3 region. MiXCR, applied by TCRdb to the multiplex PCR reads, yields one record per CDR3 protein. The repertoire holds a few hundred thousand distinct CDR3 sequences, with 11% to 15% as singletons. Sequenced: blood. The receptors stem from a woman younger than 45 with Graves' hyperthyroidism that later progressed to Graves' ophthalmopathy.

The chain has TRBV7-6 and TRBJ1-1; D gene ambiguous. The CDR3 sequence is 13 residues long. V shed 5 bases and J shed 8 bases, with 15 bases lying between them. CDR1 is SGHVS, CDR2 FNYEAQ, per germline. The DNA for the CDR3 is TGTGCCAGCAGCCTGAGACAAACCACGGAAGCTTTCTTT. Its translation: CASSLRQTTEAFF.

The genes are TRBV4-3 and TRBJ2-3; 10 bases map to TRBD2. With V trimmed by 0 bases and J by 2 bases, 8 bases remained unmatched. The V gene's germline CDR1 is LGHNA and CDR2 YSLEER. The CDR3 totals 18 residues. The CDR3 here is CASSQDRAGGPITDTQYF. The CDR3 coding sequence is TGCGCCAGCAGCCAAGATCGAGCGGGAGGGCCTATCACAGATACGCAGTATTTT.

This clonotype was counted ten times or more. The CDR3 reads CASSPEWNTEAFF. The DNA for the CDR3 is TGTGCCAGCAGCCCGGAATGGAACACTGAAGCTTTCTTT. The chain is built from TRBV7-2 and TRBJ1-1; D gene ambiguous. The CDR3 extends over 13 amino acids. V gave up 5 bases and J gave up 1 base, with 8 bases separating them. Per germline, CDR1 SGHTA and CDR2 FQGNSA.

The chain couples TRBV27 to TRBJ1-2, with TRBD1 matching 7 bases. Per the germline V gene, CDR1 is MNHEY and CDR2 is SMNVEV (reference sequence). The CDR3 spans 14 residues. V dropped 5 bases and J dropped 8; count of bases not matched to a gene: 11. The CDR3 DNA sequence: TGTGCCAGCAGTGATGGACTACAGGGGAAAGGCTACACCTTC. It is translated as CASSDGLQGKGYTF.

This clonotype was counted at least ten times. The chain uses TRBV11-2 and TRBJ2-7, with a possible D match to TRBD1 (6 bases). CDR1 is SGHAT and CDR2 is FQNNGV in the germline V gene. The CDR3 loop spans 13 amino acids. V was clipped by 4 bases and J by 2 bases, with 9 bases between them. The CDR3 sequence is CASSWGHPYEQYF. The DNA of the CDR3 is TGTGCCAGCAGCTGGGGACATCCCTACGAGCAGTACTTC.

This clonotype was recorded at least ten times. V gene TRBV13 combines with J gene TRBJ2-1, with 8 bases aligning to TRBD2. Germline-derived CDR1 and CDR2 are PRHDT and FYEKMQ (reference sequence). With V trimmed by 3 bases and J by 0 bases, 1 base remained unmatched. The CDR3 extends over 15 amino acids. The chain's CDR3 is CASSFSGGSYNEQFF. CDR3 sequence (DNA): TGTGCCAGCAGCTTCAGCGGGGGCTCCTACAATGAGCAGTTCTTC.

The chain uses TRBV4-1 and TRBJ2-7, with D possibly being TRBD2 (6 bases). Between the trimmed V and J ends, which lost 3 bases and 0 bases, there was a span of 12 bases. The CDR3 runs to 15 residues. Germline-derived CDR1 and CDR2 are MGHRA and YSYEKL. CDR3 sequence (DNA): TGCGCCAGCAGCCAGGGGGGTGCGGGCTCCTACGAGCAGTACTTC. This translates into CASSQGGAGSYEQYF.

This clonotype was seen a handful of times. The rearrangement joins TRBV20-1 to TRBJ2-2; D remains unclear. Between the trimmed V and J ends, which lost 2 bases and 0 bases, there was a span of 7 bases. The CDR3 is made up of 14 amino acids. Germline lookup yields CDR1 DFQATT and CDR2 SNEGSKA (reference sequence). CDR3 sequence reads: CSARPSSNTGELFF. CDR3 coding DNA: TGCAGTGCTAGACCCTCTTCGAACACCGGGGAGCTGTTTTTT.

This clonotype was counted a few times. The chain recombines TRBV4-3 with TRBJ2-2, with TRBD1 as a possible D gene (6 bases). CDR3 size: 18 residues. From germline, CDR1 is LGHNA and CDR2 YSLEER. Trimming cost V 0 bases and J 0 bases, with 14 bases left between them. CDR3 sequence reads: CASSQDRGLSSNTGELFF. DNA for the CDR3: TGCGCCAGCAGCCAAGACAGGGGCTTATCATCGAACACCGGGGAGCTGTTTTTT.

This clonotype came up many times. The chain links TRBV12-3 or TRBV12-4 to TRBJ1-3; weak D call: TRBD1 (5 bases). V was clipped by 7 bases and J by 0 bases, with 13 bases between them. The CDR3 has 15 residues. The CDR3 DNA reads TGTGCCAGCATAGTAGGGGCTAGCTCTGGAAACACCATATATTTT. This encodes CASIVGASSGNTIYF.

Ten or more counts support this clonotype. The chain uses TRBV28 and TRBJ2-2; 9 nucleotides agree with TRBD1. The CDR3 is made up of 14 amino acids. V was pared by 10 bases and J by 3 bases, with 6 bases of the junction left unmatched. From germline, CDR1 is MDHEN and CDR2 SYDVKM. CDR3 sequence: CATYRGQDTGELFF. CDR3 coding DNA: TGTGCCACCTACAGGGGGCAGGACACCGGGGAGCTGTTTTTT.